These 23 T cell receptor beta chains came from one sample sequenced in a study of shared clonotypes between healthy human individuals. Assay: immunoSEQ multiplex PCR; the TCRdb copy retains only in-frame clones and omits some. The sample has about 2 million clones, 85% to 95% seen once. Sequencing used naive CD4+ T cells sorted from blood. Subset reported: CD45RA+ positively selected. These receptors were obtained from a man between 18 and 35 years old in good health.

This clone was detected only a few times. The V gene is TRBV10-2, the J gene TRBJ1-2; TRBD1 is a possible D gene (6 bases). In germline, CDR1 is WSHSY, CDR2 SAAADI. The CDR3 totals 13 residues. V lost 3 bases and J lost 6, with 11 bases in between. Here the CDR3 reads CASSEWAGDGYTF. CDR3 coding DNA: TGCGCCAGCAGTGAATGGGCAGGGGATGGCTACACCTTC.

This clone showed up just once. This rearrangement joins TRBV10-3 to TRBJ2-7, with a possible D match to TRBD2 (6 bases). Trimming pared 0 bases from V and 6 bases from J, leaving 18 bases between. The germline V gene encodes CDR1 ENHRY and CDR2 SYGVKD. This CDR3 has 16 residues. The CDR3 nucleotides read TGTGCCATCAGTGAGTCGAATCTAGCGAGGGCTAGCGAGCAGTACTTC. Protein: CAISESNLARASEQYF.

This clone was recorded only once. The rearrangement joins TRBV19 to TRBJ2-3; the D gene is possibly TRBD2 (5 bases). The CDR3 extends over 13 amino acids. V shed 3 bases and J shed 6 bases, with 10 bases lying between them. Looked up from germline, CDR1 is LNHDA and CDR2 is SQIVND (reference sequence). The CDR3, as DNA: TGTGCCAGTAGTATCGGACTCTCCGATACGCAGTATTTT. This encodes CASSIGLSDTQYF. Combining the CDR3 with reference TRBV19 and TRBJ2-3 gives the whole variable domain DGGITQSPKYLFRKEGQNVTLSCEQNLNHDAMYWYRQDPGQGLRLIYYSQIVNDFQKGDIAEGYSVSREKKESFPLTVTSAQKNPTAFYLCASSIGLSDTQYFGPGTRLTVL.

This rearrangement joins TRBV5-1 to TRBJ2-1; TRBD2 aligns across 7 bases. The germline V gene encodes CDR1 SGHRS and CDR2 YFSETQ. The V gene end was trimmed by 4 bases and the J gene end by 5 bases; junction bases not matched to a gene: 9. The CDR3 spans 15 residues. CDR3 sequence (DNA): TGCGCCAGCAGCCTCTCGGCGGGAGAGAACAATGAGCAGTTCTTC. Translating it yields CASSLSAGENNEQFF.

This clone was seen more than once but under ten times. The CDR3 reads CASSVGISNYGYTF. CDR3 in DNA: TGTGCCAGCAGTGTGGGTATTTCTAACTATGGCTACACCTTC. V usage is TRBV2 and J usage is TRBJ1-2, with D uncertain. Trimming took 4 bases from V and 0 from J, leaving 9 bases between them. The CDR3 loop spans 14 amino acids. Per the germline V gene, CDR1 is SNHLY and CDR2 is FYNNEI. The full variable domain, with the rest looked up from reference TRBV2 and TRBJ1-2, is EPEVTQTPSHQVTQMGQEVILRCVPISNHLYFYWYRQILGQKVEFLVSFYNNEISEKSEIFDDQFSVERPDGSNFTLKIRSTKLEDSAMYFCASSVGISNYGYTFGSGTRLTVV.

V usage is TRBV7-2 and J usage is TRBJ1-5; D possibly corresponds to TRBD1 (6 bases). V was shortened by 5 bases and J by 2 bases, with 10 bases between the two germline ends. The CDR3 length is 14 residues. Germline values: CDR1 SGHTA, CDR2 FQGNSA. CDR3 nucleotides: TGTGCCAGCAGCCAGGACAGCGGCAATCAGCCCCAGCATTTT. The encoded protein is CASSQDSGNQPQHF.

The chain employs TRBV7-2 and TRBJ2-7; 11 nucleotides agree with TRBD1. V shed 4 bases and J 3 bases; nucleotides not matched to a gene: 5. The germline V gene encodes CDR1 SGHTA and CDR2 FQGNSA. The CDR3 extends over 15 amino acids. The CDR3 nucleotides are TGTGCCAGCAGCTACCGGACAGGGGGCTTCTACGAGCAGTACTTC. Translated: CASSYRTGGFYEQYF.

The chain uses TRBV4-1 and TRBJ2-7; the match to TRBD1 covers 8 bases. Trimming took 3 bases from V and 7 from J; bases not matched to a gene: 8. Germline V CDR1 and CDR2: MGHRA, YSYEKL. The length of the CDR3 is 14 residues. CDR3 in amino acids: CASSHPRTGREQYF. The CDR3 nucleotides read TGCGCCAGCAGCCATCCAAGGACAGGGAGGGAGCAGTACTTC.

V usage is TRBV30 and J usage is TRBJ2-3, with TRBD2 matching over 9 bases. Germline-derived CDR1 and CDR2 are GTSNPN and SVGIG (reference sequence). Trimming at V came to 4 bases and at J to 8 bases, leaving 10 bases not matched to a gene. The CDR3 spans 14 residues. The CDR3 reads CAWIHSGGGGTQYF. CDR3 sequence (DNA): TGTGCCTGGATCCATAGCGGGGGAGGGGGTACGCAGTATTTT.

This chain joins TRBV6-1 and TRBJ1-1, with 7 bases identical to TRBD1. The V gene's germline CDR1 is MNHNS and CDR2 SASEGT. This CDR3 has 13 amino acids. V dropped 6 bases and J dropped 3; count of bases not matched to a gene: 4. CDR3 loop: CASSAQGDTEAFF. The CDR3 DNA is TGTGCCAGCAGCGCTCAGGGGGACACTGAAGCTTTCTTT.

This clone was found once. The rearrangement links TRBV18 to TRBJ2-1; 8 nucleotides align to TRBD1. The CDR3 contains 17 residues. Germline CDR1 reads KGHSH; CDR2 reads LQKENI. V shed 2 bases and J 1 base; nucleotides not matched to a gene: 7. In DNA, the CDR3 is TGTGCCAGCTCACCAAGGACAGGGCCGCAATCCTACAATGAGCAGTTCTTC. Protein sequence: CASSPRTGPQSYNEQFF.

This clone is a singleton in its sample. The rearrangement uses TRBV7-9 and TRBJ2-2; the match to TRBD1 covers 10 bases. Germline assignment: CDR1 SEHNR and CDR2 FQNEAQ (reference sequence). The CDR3 is made up of 16 amino acids. V trimming: 6 bases; J trimming: 3 bases; junction bases outside the gene matches: 7. As DNA, the CDR3 is TGTGCCAGCAGACGAGGCGGGACAGGGGACACCGGGGAGCTGTTTTTT. It codes for CASRRGGTGDTGELFF. Variable domain in full (rest from reference TRBV7-9 and TRBJ2-2): DTGVSQNPRHKITKRGQNVTFRCDPISEHNRLYWYRQTLGQGPEFLTYFQNEAQLEKSRLLSDRFSAERPKGSFSTLEIQRTEQGDSAMYLCASRRGGTGDTGELFFGEGSRLTVL.

As regards this clone: A junction boundary mismatches the germline segment, possibly from a read error. This rearrangement joins TRBV11-3 to TRBJ2-1; a weak D match, TRBD1 (6 bases). This CDR3 has 13 amino acids. Germline CDR1 and CDR2: SGHNT and YENEEA. CDR3: CASSLEGDKEQFF. CDR3 nucleotides: TGTGCCAGCAGCTTAGAAGGGGACAAGGAGCAGTTCTTC.

For the CDR3, the DNA is TGTGCCAGCAGCTTGACAGGGGGCGGAGGATACACCGGGGAGCTGTTTTTT. Its translation: CASSLTGGGGYTGELFF. The chain couples TRBV5-4 to TRBJ2-2; 9 positions match TRBD1. Germline CDR1 SGHNT, CDR2 YYREEE (reference sequence). The CDR3 totals 17 residues. Germline trimming cut 1 base from V and 3 bases from J; bases unmatched to any gene: 7.

The chain carries TRBV7-9 and TRBJ2-5; the match to TRBD2 covers 7 bases. This CDR3 is built from 12 residues. V gave up 4 bases and J gave up 7 bases; unmatched junction bases: 3. In germline, CDR1 is SEHNR, CDR2 FQNEAQ (reference sequence). The CDR3 loop is CASSWDYGTQYF. The CDR3 DNA reads as TGTGCCAGCAGCTGGGACTATGGGACCCAGTACTTC.

The chain employs TRBV15 and TRBJ2-5; weak D call: TRBD1 (6 bases). Looked up from germline, CDR1 is LNHNV and CDR2 is YYDKDF (reference sequence). The CDR3 has 17 residues. The V and J ends lost 1 base and 1 base respectively, with 16 bases between them. The CDR3 DNA sequence: TGTGCCACCAGCAGAGGAGGTTCGACAGGCTCCCAAGAGACCCAGTACTTC. Its translation: CATSRGGSTGSQETQYF. The full variable domain, its missing parts supplied by reference TRBV15 and TRBJ2-5, is DAMVIQNPRYQVTQFGKPVTLSCSQTLNHNVMYWYQQKSSQAPKLLFHYYDKDFNNEADTPDNFQSRRPNTSFCFLDIRSPGLGDTAMYLCATSRGGSTGSQETQYFGPGTRLLVL.

The chain joins TRBV6-1 to TRBJ2-7; a possible D gene is TRBD1 (5 bases). V was shortened by 4 bases and J by 3 bases, with 7 bases between the two germline ends. CDR1 and CDR2 from the germline V gene are MNHNS and SASEGT. This CDR3 region has 12 residues. CDR3 sequence: CASSVTGYEQYF. The CDR3 DNA sequence: TGTGCCAGCAGTGTAACAGGCTACGAGCAGTACTTC.

V is TRBV6-1 and J is TRBJ2-7, with D perhaps TRBD2 (6 bases). This CDR3 has 14 amino acids. Deletions cut 5 bases from V and 4 bases from J, with 15 bases between. Germline values: CDR1 MNHNS, CDR2 SASEGT. In nucleotides, the CDR3 is TGTGCCAGCAGTCCCGGGGAGGTGATATACGAGCAGTACTTC. It is translated as CASSPGEVIYEQYF.

This clone is a singleton in its sample. The chain employs TRBV11-3 and TRBJ2-3; 11 bases align to TRBD2. Germline V gene data show CDR1 as SGHNT and CDR2 as YENEEA. With 1 base clipped from V and 3 bases from J, the junction kept 9 bases outside the gene matches. The CDR3 is 18 residues long. The CDR3 region is CASSLGLAGGPGTDTQYF. Written as DNA, the CDR3 is TGTGCCAGCAGCTTAGGTCTAGCGGGAGGCCCCGGGACAGATACGCAGTATTTT.

The sample holds one count of this clone. The genes are TRBV5-4 and TRBJ2-7; a possible D gene is TRBD2 (6 bases). The germline V gene encodes CDR1 SGHNT and CDR2 YYREEE (reference sequence). This CDR3 contains 16 residues. The germline V and J ends were trimmed by 5 bases and 6 bases, with 24 bases remaining between them. The CDR3 nucleotides are TGTGCCAGCAGACAGGTCTCCGGCGGGAACTTGGGCGAGCAGTACTTC. It codes for CASRQVSGGNLGEQYF.

The rearrangement uses TRBV5-4 and TRBJ2-7; TRBD1 agrees at 7 bases. Looked up from germline, CDR1 is SGHNT and CDR2 is YYREEE (reference sequence). This CDR3 comprises 13 residues. J lost 3 bases, V lost 5 bases, and 5 bases had no gene match. The DNA of the CDR3 is TGTGCCAGCAGTCCCGGACAGGTCTACGAGCAGTACTTC. Protein sequence: CASSPGQVYEQYF.

Comments on this clone: The same CDR3 is also encoded by other DNA sequences in this sample. The chain combines TRBV11-2 with TRBJ2-7; no firm D call. Germline CDR1 is SGHAT and CDR2 is FQNNGV. The V gene lost 4 bases and the J gene lost 6 bases, with 10 bases spanning the gap. This CDR3 is built from 12 residues. CDR3 in amino acids: CASSSQGLEQYF. The CDR3 region has the DNA TGTGCCAGCAGCTCCCAAGGTCTCGAGCAGTACTTC.

The chain is built from TRBV5-4 and TRBJ1-5; 8 bases are a match to TRBD1. V gave up 0 bases and J gave up 5 bases; unmatched junction bases: 4. In germline, CDR1 is SGHNT, CDR2 YYREEE (reference sequence). CDR3 length: 15 amino acids. CDR3 in amino acids: CASSLGQGFDQPQHF. CDR3 DNA sequence: TGTGCCAGCAGCTTGGGACAGGGGTTTGATCAGCCCCAGCATTTT.